The 20 T cell receptor beta chains below were found in one sample sequenced in a study of blood T cell repertoires in COVID-19. Clones were read by immunoSEQ multiplex PCR, and TCRdb kept only the in-frame ones, dropping some. The sample yields 150,000 to 200,000 clones, roughly 90% seen once. Sequencing was done on a sample of peripheral blood. The origin of the receptors is a man in his fifties or sixties with active or convalescent COVID-19.

The J gene is TRBJ1-2, the V gene TRBV27; D is undetermined. CDR1 and CDR2 (germline): MNHEY, SMNVEV (reference sequence). The CDR3 has 13 residues. Trimming removed 3 bases at V and 4 bases at J, with 9 bases between. CDR3 region: CASSFLGIYGYTF. The CDR3 region has the DNA TGTGCCAGCAGTTTCCTCGGTATCTATGGCTACACCTTC.

This chain links TRBV2 with TRBJ2-1; D gene ambiguous. The CDR3 contains 11 residues. V was trimmed by 7 bases and J by 4 bases, leaving 5 bases between them. Per the germline V gene, CDR1 is SNHLY and CDR2 is FYNNEI. CDR3 residues: CASTQYNEQFF. The CDR3 nucleotides are TGTGCCAGCACACAGTACAATGAGCAGTTCTTC.

The rearrangement links TRBV5-6 to TRBJ2-3; no clear D. The CDR3 covers 13 residues. V gave up 3 bases and J gave up 0 bases, with 5 bases separating them. The germline CDR1 and CDR2 sequences are SGHDT and YYEEEE. Here the CDR3 reads CASSSISTDTQYF. The CDR3 DNA sequence: TGTGCCAGCAGCTCCATTAGCACAGATACGCAGTATTTT.

The rearrangement joins TRBV18 to TRBJ2-1; 11 bases fit TRBD2. With V trimmed by 3 bases and J by 4 bases, 11 bases remained unmatched. The CDR3 loop spans 18 amino acids. Germline-derived CDR1 and CDR2 are KGHSH and LQKENI. The CDR3 loop is CASSPPGTSGADYNEQFF. For the CDR3, the DNA is TGTGCCAGCTCACCCCCCGGGACTAGCGGTGCTGATTACAATGAGCAGTTCTTC.

This chain joins TRBV24-1 and TRBJ2-1; 10 bases are a match to TRBD2. The CDR3 contains 15 residues. The germline V gene has CDR1 KGHDR and CDR2 SFDVKD. Unmatched junction bases numbered 4, after V lost 4 bases and J lost 5 bases. CDR3 sequence reads: CATSETSGHNNEQFF. Written as DNA, the CDR3 is TGTGCCACCAGTGAGACTAGCGGGCACAACAATGAGCAGTTCTTC.

The rearrangement links TRBV5-1 to TRBJ1-4; 8 bases agree with TRBD1. Germline values: CDR1 SGHRS, CDR2 YFSETQ. The CDR3 is 17 residues long. J lost 0 bases, V lost 4 bases, and 8 bases had no gene match. CDR3 DNA sequence: TGCGCCAGCAGCAGGCAGGGGGCGGCTGCAACTAATGAAAAACTGTTTTTT. Its protein is CASSRQGAAATNEKLFF. The whole variable domain, filled in from reference TRBV5-1 and TRBJ1-4, reads KAGVTQTPRYLIKTRGQQVTLSCSPISGHRSVSWYQQTPGQGLQFLFEYFSETQRNKGNFPGRFSGRQFSNSRSEMNVSTLELGDSALYLCASSRQGAAATNEKLFFGSGTQLSVL.

This clone was seen a single time. The chain is built from TRBV18 and TRBJ1-2; the match to TRBD1 covers 10 bases. Germline CDR1 KGHSH, CDR2 LQKENI. This CDR3 has 15 amino acids. J gave up 3 bases and V 3 bases, and 4 bases lay outside the gene matches. CDR3 sequence (DNA): TGTGCCAGCTCACCTTGGGACAGGGGAGACTATGGCTACACCTTC. This codes for CASSPWDRGDYGYTF.

This sequence joins TRBV29-1 and TRBJ2-3, with D possibly being TRBD2 (6 bases). The CDR3 sequence is 15 residues long. Trimming stripped 8 bases from V and 2 bases from J, with 20 bases between. CDR1 and CDR2 from the germline V gene are SQVTM and ANQGSEA. In DNA, the CDR3 is TGCAGCTTCCGCGGGGTTCAGGGTTACACAGATACGCAGTATTTT. This encodes CSFRGVQGYTDTQYF.

The chain combines TRBV12-3 or TRBV12-4 with TRBJ2-7; maybe TRBD1 (6 bases). V lost 2 bases to trimming and J lost 6 bases, with 11 bases between them. This CDR3 contains 13 residues. Here the CDR3 reads CASSLNRATEQYF. The CDR3, as DNA: TGTGCCAGCAGTTTAAACAGGGCCACCGAGCAGTACTTC.

This chain connects TRBV29-1 to TRBJ2-1; 8 bases map to TRBD2. The CDR3 totals 14 residues. Germline assignment: CDR1 SQVTM and CDR2 ANQGSEA. The V segment lost 7 bases and the J segment 0 bases; nucleotides outside the gene matches: 5. In DNA, the CDR3 is TGCAGCGGTGGACTAGCTTACTCCTACAATGAGCAGTTCTTC. Its protein product is CSGGLAYSYNEQFF.

The V and J genes are TRBV7-8 and TRBJ2-7; TRBD2 matches 15 bases. The CDR3 sequence is 21 residues long. J gave up 2 bases and V 1 base, and 15 bases lay outside the gene matches. Germline V gene sequence: CDR1 SGHVS, CDR2 FQNEAQ. CDR3 DNA sequence: TGTGCCAGCAGCTTAGTTGGAGTCGGACTAGCGGGAGGGCCGAAGCCCTACGAGCAGTACTTC. It specifies CASSLVGVGLAGGPKPYEQYF.

This chain links TRBV5-1 with TRBJ1-6, with 10 nucleotides matching TRBD1. CDR1 and CDR2 (germline): SGHRS, YFSETQ. There are 17 residues in the CDR3. Unmatched junction bases numbered 12, after V lost 3 bases and J lost 9 bases. For the CDR3, the DNA is TGCGCCAGCAGCTATGGACAGGGGGTAACGGGGAGTTCACCCCTCCACTTT. As protein: CASSYGQGVTGSSPLHF. The full variable domain, in which reference TRBV5-1 and TRBJ1-6 provide the parts outside the CDR3, is KAGVTQTPRYLIKTRGQQVTLSCSPISGHRSVSWYQQTPGQGLQFLFEYFSETQRNKGNFPGRFSGRQFSNSRSEMNVSTLELGDSALYLCASSYGQGVTGSSPLHFGNGTRLTVT.

The chain has TRBV7-6 and TRBJ1-5; TRBD1 matches at 7 bases. The CDR3 sequence is 16 residues long. Germline V lookup: CDR1 SGHVS, CDR2 FNYEAQ. V lost 1 base to trimming and J lost 4 bases; unmatched junction nucleotides: 7. CDR3 residues: CASSLGSRGANQPQHF. CDR3 nucleotides: TGTGCCAGCAGCTTAGGTTCCAGGGGGGCGAATCAGCCCCAGCATTTT. Using reference TRBV7-6 and TRBJ1-5 for the parts outside the CDR3, the full variable domain is GAGVSQSPRYKVTKRGQDVALRCDPISGHVSLYWYRQALGQGPEFLTYFNYEAQQDKSGLPNDRFSAERPEGSISTLTIQRTEQRDSAMYRCASSLGSRGANQPQHFGDGTRLSIL.

The genes are TRBV27 and TRBJ2-5; a weak D match, TRBD1 (6 bases). Trimming took 1 base from V and 4 from J, leaving 16 bases between them. Germline values: CDR1 MNHEY, CDR2 SMNVEV (reference sequence). The CDR3 sequence is 16 residues long. The CDR3: CASSLFPTGNAETQYF. The CDR3 DNA reads TGTGCCAGCAGTTTATTCCCTACAGGGAATGCAGAGACCCAGTACTTC.

The chain links TRBV4-1 to TRBJ2-6; 7 bases line up with TRBD1. J was trimmed by 5 bases and V by 0 bases; bases with no gene match: 4. CDR3 size: 16 residues. The V gene's germline CDR1 is MGHRA and CDR2 YSYEKL. The DNA for the CDR3 is TGCGCCAGCAGCCAAGAACAGGGGAGCTGGGCCAACGTCCTGACTTTC. Translation: CASSQEQGSWANVLTF.

This chain links TRBV7-7 with TRBJ2-7, with TRBD1 identical over 8 bases. The V and J ends lost 1 base and 4 bases, in that order; junction bases with no gene match: 6. From germline, CDR1 is SSHAT and CDR2 FNYEAQ (reference sequence). This CDR3 spans 15 amino acids. This CDR3 reads CASSLGTGITYEQYF. Written as DNA, the CDR3 is TGTGCCAGCAGCTTAGGGACAGGGATTACGTACGAGCAGTACTTC.

The chain joins TRBV27 to TRBJ1-6, with D uncertain. Trimming took off 0 bases at V and 4 bases at J, with 7 bases between the two ends. The CDR3 loop spans 15 amino acids. Germline assignment: CDR1 MNHEY and CDR2 SMNVEV (reference sequence). The CDR3 region is CASSLSWSYNSPLHF. The CDR3 DNA reads TGTGCCAGCAGTTTATCATGGAGTTATAATTCACCCCTCCACTTT.

This chain joins TRBV10-3 and TRBJ2-3, with 10 bases that match TRBD2. Germline CDR1 ENHRY, CDR2 SYGVKD. This CDR3 is built from 16 residues. Trimming cost V 0 bases and J 3 bases; bases outside gene matches: 3. The DNA for the CDR3 is TGTGCCATCAGTGAGTCGAGGACTAGCGGAACAGATACGCAGTATTTT. It encodes CAISESRTSGTDTQYF.

This chain uses TRBV6-4 with TRBJ2-1; 10 nucleotides align to TRBD2. With V trimmed by 0 bases and J by 10 bases, 12 bases remained unmatched. Per germline, CDR1 MRHNA and CDR2 SNTAGT. The CDR3 runs to 17 residues. The CDR3 is CASSDSIGASGGVEQFF. As DNA, the CDR3 is TGTGCCAGCAGTGACTCGATCGGGGCTAGCGGGGGAGTGGAGCAGTTCTTC.

This sequence joins TRBV5-4 and TRBJ1-2; 7 bases are shared with TRBD1. The CDR3 is 15 amino acids. CDR1 and CDR2 (germline): SGHNT, YYREEE (reference sequence). V shed 0 bases and J 0 bases; nucleotides not matched to a gene: 2. The CDR3: CASSLEGQSNYGYTF. In DNA form, the CDR3 reads TGTGCCAGCAGCTTGGAGGGACAGTCTAACTATGGCTACACCTTC.